This section outlines one TCR beta chain sequence together with its context. The sample comes from a study of cytomegalovirus exposure and HLA in healthy donors. A multiplex PCR was run with 60 Vbeta primers and 13 Jbeta primers. The protocol was immunoSEQ multiplex PCR, while the TCRdb copy is restricted to in-frame clones and leaves out a portion. This table holds about 160,000 clones, approximately 80% found once. V gave up 3 bases and J gave up 4 bases; unmatched junction bases: 7. The CDR3 length is 15 residues. Germline CDR1 is MRHNA and CDR2 is SNTAGT. The source of this sequence is a young man in good health and CMV-seronegative. Specimen: PBMCs. The V call is TRBV6-4, the J call TRBJ2-3; 7 nucleotides line up with TRBD2. For the CDR3, the DNA is TGTGCCAGCAGTGAGGCCGGGAGGACGTCAGATACGCAGTATTTT. Its translation: CASSEAGRTSDTQYF.